Below, 27 T cell receptor beta chains from the same sample are listed, as sequenced in a study of cytomegalovirus exposure and HLA in healthy donors. PCR employed 60 Vbeta and 13 Jbeta primers. Method: immunoSEQ multiplex PCR; TCRdb's copy keeps in-frame clones and lacks some. Of 80,000 to 95,000 clones in the sample, about two thirds were seen once. The sample comprised PBMCs. The origin of the receptors is a woman aged 45 to 65 in good health and CMV-seropositive.

For this clone: At one end the junction does not follow the germline gene, possibly because of a read error. The chain links TRBV7-9 to TRBJ2-7; 7 bases match TRBD1. The CDR3 contains 12 residues. The germline V gene has CDR1 SEHNR and CDR2 FQNEAQ (reference sequence). The CDR3: CSSQNFGTDQYF. Here the CDR3 DNA reads TGTTCCAGCCAGAACTTCGGGACAGACCAGTACTTC.

This chain uses TRBV11-2 with TRBJ2-1; 7 bases map to TRBD2. V lost 2 bases and J lost 1; bases outside the gene matches: 5. From germline, CDR1 is SGHAT and CDR2 FQNNGV. The CDR3 covers 16 residues. The CDR3 DNA follows: TGTGCCAGCAGCTTACGCGGGAGCGGGTCCTACAATGAGCAGTTCTTC. This gives the protein CASSLRGSGSYNEQFF.

V usage is TRBV30 and J usage is TRBJ2-7; 8 nucleotides agree with TRBD1. After removal of 0 bases from V and 6 bases from J, the junction contained 16 bases not matched to a gene. The germline V gene has CDR1 GTSNPN and CDR2 SVGIG (reference sequence). This CDR3 region has 17 residues. This CDR3 reads CAWSVLWVTGDTREQYF. In DNA, the CDR3 is TGTGCCTGGAGTGTACTATGGGTGACAGGGGATACGCGCGAGCAGTACTTC.

On this clone itself: At one end the junction does not follow the germline gene, possibly because of a read error. This chain connects TRBV25-1 to TRBJ2-1; 11 nucleotides line up with TRBD2. This CDR3 is 17 amino acids long. Germline V gene lookup returns CDR1 MGHDK and CDR2 SYGVNS. Here the CDR3 DNA reads TGTGCCAGCAGTGATTTCGTACTAGCGGGAGTATACAATGCGCAGTTCTTC. Translation gives CASSDFVLAGVYNAQFF.

V gene TRBV28 combines with J gene TRBJ2-6; the match to TRBD1 covers 7 bases. Germline CDR1 reads MDHEN; CDR2 reads SYDVKM. Trimming cost V 6 bases and J 13 bases; bases outside gene matches: 18. This CDR3 has 16 amino acids. The CDR3 DNA is TGTGCCAGCAGCCGCATTTATCCGGGACAGCGAATTGTCCTGACTTTC. Protein product: CASSRIYPGQRIVLTF. Filled out from reference TRBV28 and TRBJ2-6, the complete variable domain reads DVKVTQSSRYLVKRTGEKVFLECVQDMDHENMFWYRQDPGLGLRLIYFSYDVKMKEKGDIPEGYSVSREKKERFSLILESASTNQTSMYLCASSRIYPGQRIVLTFGAGSRLTVL.

This clone was counted a few times. This sequence joins TRBV6-6 and TRBJ2-6; unclear D gene. Germline V CDR1 and CDR2: MNHNY, SVGAGI (reference sequence). The CDR3 sequence is 13 residues long. Trimming removed 6 bases from V and 2 bases from J, with 5 bases in between. The CDR3, as DNA: TGTGCCAGCAGGGCCCCTGGGGCCAACGTCCTGACTTTC. It yields the protein CASRAPGANVLTF.

The chain recombines TRBV13 with TRBJ2-1; 9 nucleotides align to TRBD1. With V trimmed by 5 bases and J by 8 bases, 13 bases remained unmatched. This CDR3 spans 16 amino acids. CDR1 is PRHDT, CDR2 FYEKMQ, per germline (reference sequence). CDR3 DNA: TGTGCCAGCAGCCGGGGGACAGGGAGTTTAAGGGATGAGCAGTTCTTC. Its protein is CASSRGTGSLRDEQFF.

The chain joins TRBV11-2 to TRBJ2-1; 8 nucleotides match TRBD1. The CDR3 contains 15 residues. Germline lookup yields CDR1 SGHAT and CDR2 FQNNGV. Trimming removed 5 bases from V and 7 bases from J; junction bases left unmatched: 10. CDR3: CASSADRGSFNEQFF. DNA for the CDR3: TGTGCCAGCAGCGCAGACAGGGGAAGTTTTAATGAGCAGTTCTTC.

The sample holds one count of this clone. This chain links TRBV27 with TRBJ2-2; maybe TRBD1 (6 bases). The CDR3 sequence is 15 residues long. V was pared by 3 bases and J by 8 bases, with 16 bases between. Germline V CDR1 and CDR2: MNHEY, SMNVEV (reference sequence). The CDR3 bases are TGTGCCAGCAGTTTTAACGGACAGATATCGGGGGAGCTGTTTTTT. This translates into CASSFNGQISGELFF.

The V and J genes are TRBV7-2 and TRBJ2-7; 7 bases match TRBD1. Germline CDR1 and CDR2: SGHTA and FQGNSA. V shed 0 bases, J shed 4 bases, and the junction held 6 bases outside the gene matches. This CDR3 spans 15 amino acids. The CDR3 protein is CASSLAVGTAYEQYF. The DNA for the CDR3 is TGTGCCAGCAGCTTAGCCGTCGGGACAGCTTACGAGCAGTACTTC.

The chain carries TRBV30 and TRBJ2-3; TRBD2 aligns across 11 bases. Germline CDR1 is GTSNPN and CDR2 is SVGIG (reference sequence). Germline trimming cut 1 base from V and 2 bases from J; bases unmatched to any gene: 2. This CDR3 has 15 residues. CDR3 in DNA: TGTGCCTGGAGTGGGGGACTAGCGGTCACAGATACGCAGTATTTT. Translating gives CAWSGGLAVTDTQYF.

This clone has only a few counts. The V call is TRBV19, the J call TRBJ2-2, with 10 bases that match TRBD1. The germline CDR1 and CDR2 sequences are LNHDA and SQIVND (reference sequence). V was pared by 3 bases and J by 5 bases, with 3 bases of the junction left unmatched. CDR3 length: 15 residues. The DNA for the CDR3 is TGTGCCAGTAGTATTCCGGGACAGGGGACCGGGGAGCTGTTTTTT. This codes for CASSIPGQGTGELFF.

The V gene is TRBV7-2, the J gene TRBJ2-7; 7 bases are a match to TRBD2. J lost 7 bases, V lost 5 bases, and 14 bases had no gene match. The CDR3 has 15 residues. Germline V lookup: CDR1 SGHTA, CDR2 FQGNSA. The CDR3 protein is CASSPRGGREGEQYF. CDR3 bases: TGTGCCAGCAGCCCCCGCGGCGGGAGAGAGGGGGAGCAGTACTTC.

This rearrangement joins TRBV14 to TRBJ2-1; no clear D. This CDR3 is built from 11 residues. The V gene lost 4 bases and the J gene lost 9 bases, with 7 bases spanning the gap. Germline assignment: CDR1 SGHDN and CDR2 FVKESK. DNA for the CDR3: TGTGCCAGCAGCCGAGTTGGTGAGCAGTTCTTC. Amino acids: CASSRVGEQFF.

This clone was seen a handful of times. The rearrangement uses TRBV6-5 and TRBJ2-3; the match to TRBD1 covers 10 bases. The length of the CDR3 is 13 residues. Trimming removed 5 bases from V and 14 bases from J; junction bases left unmatched: 10. CDR1 and CDR2 from the germline V gene are MNHEY and SVGAGI. The CDR3: CASSHPGTGVGYF. The CDR3, as DNA: TGTGCCAGCAGTCATCCCGGGACAGGGGTTGGGTATTTT.

This sequence joins TRBV19 and TRBJ2-1; 9 bases match TRBD1. Germline V gives CDR1 LNHDA, CDR2 SQIVND (reference sequence). J was trimmed by 6 bases and V by 4 bases; bases with no gene match: 10. The CDR3 consists of 16 residues. CDR3 DNA: TGTGCCAGTAGTAATCCTACCGGGACAGGGCCCAATGAGCAGTTCTTC. Its protein product is CASSNPTGTGPNEQFF.

This clone appeared a few times. A read error may produce the germline difference seen at one junction end. V is TRBV7-7 and J is TRBJ2-5; TRBD1 matches at 8 bases. This CDR3 comprises 15 residues. Germline values: CDR1 SSHAT, CDR2 FNYEAQ (reference sequence). CDR3 residues: CASSLGGTGEETQYF. The CDR3 DNA sequence: TGTGCTAGCAGCTTAGGGGGGACAGGTGAAGAGACCCAGTACTTC.

This clone came up a few times. The chain combines TRBV11-2 with TRBJ2-5; possible D gene TRBD1, 5 bases. Germline loops: CDR1 SGHAT, CDR2 FQNNGV. V dropped 3 bases and J dropped 3 bases, with 8 bases sitting between them. CDR3 length equals 13 residues. CDR3 coding DNA: TGTGCCAGCAGCTTGGGGCAGGAAGAGACCCAGTACTTC. Translation: CASSLGQEETQYF.

The rearrangement joins TRBV2 to TRBJ2-6; no clear D. This CDR3 contains 13 residues. The germline V and J ends were trimmed by 4 bases and 11 bases, with 12 bases remaining between them. From germline, CDR1 is SNHLY and CDR2 FYNNEI. Here the CDR3 DNA reads TGTGCCAGCAGTGTGCCAGGCTTAGACGTCCTGACTTTC. This gives the protein CASSVPGLDVLTF.

V usage is TRBV6-5 and J usage is TRBJ2-7; 7 bases line up with TRBD1. Germline loops: CDR1 MNHEY, CDR2 SVGAGI. With 2 bases clipped from V and 2 bases from J, the junction kept 3 bases outside the gene matches. This CDR3 is built from 14 residues. The CDR3 spells CASSYNDRAYEQYF. The CDR3 DNA sequence: TGTGCCAGCAGTTACAATGACAGGGCCTACGAGCAGTACTTC.

The J gene is TRBJ1-4, the V gene TRBV19; tentatively, D is TRBD1 (5 bases). Trimming shortened V by 3 bases and J by 5 bases, and 10 bases separated the two germline ends. This CDR3 has 14 amino acids. CDR1 is LNHDA and CDR2 is SQIVND in the germline V gene (reference sequence). The CDR3 sequence: CASSMGQINEKLFF. The CDR3 DNA reads TGTGCCAGTAGTATGGGGCAGATAAATGAAAAACTGTTTTTT.

The rearrangement links TRBV19 to TRBJ2-2; D may be TRBD1 (5 bases). Looked up from germline, CDR1 is LNHDA and CDR2 is SQIVND (reference sequence). Trimming stripped 2 bases from V and 6 bases from J, with 13 bases between. CDR3 length: 15 amino acids. CDR3 sequence (DNA): TGTGCCAGTAGTATACAGGGCATCGCCGCCGGGGAGCTGTTTTTT. This codes for CASSIQGIAAGELFF.

The chain recombines TRBV28 with TRBJ2-6; D possibly corresponds to TRBD1 (6 bases). Per the germline V gene, CDR1 is MDHEN and CDR2 is SYDVKM. Trimming took 3 bases from V and 0 from J, leaving 12 bases between them. The CDR3 runs to 17 residues. The CDR3 is CASSFGQFDSGANVLTF. CDR3 DNA sequence: TGTGCCAGCAGTTTCGGACAGTTCGACTCTGGGGCCAACGTCCTGACTTTC.

This rearrangement joins TRBV29-1 to TRBJ2-1, with 7 positions matching TRBD2. Germline lookup yields CDR1 SQVTM and CDR2 ANQGSEA. V dropped 4 bases and J dropped 0; count of bases not matched to a gene: 3. CDR3 size: 14 residues. The CDR3 is CSVAAGSSYNEQFF. The CDR3 nucleotides are TGCAGCGTTGCAGCGGGGAGCTCCTACAATGAGCAGTTCTTC.

The chain joins TRBV4-3 to TRBJ1-1; the D is unclear. With 0 bases removed from V and 9 bases from J, the gap between germline ends came to 17 bases. The CDR3 consists of 15 residues. Germline V CDR1 and CDR2: LGHNA, YSLEER. The CDR3 sequence: CASSQDGSSGRQAFF. CDR3 nucleotides: TGCGCCAGCAGCCAAGATGGGTCGAGCGGCAGACAAGCTTTCTTT.

The chain recombines TRBV5-1 with TRBJ1-1; perhaps TRBD1 as D (5 bases). The CDR3 is 15 amino acids. V gave up 5 bases and J gave up 3 bases, with 17 bases separating them. Per germline, CDR1 SGHRS and CDR2 YFSETQ. DNA of the CDR3: TGCGCCAGCAGTCTCTCTTGGGGGACTTACACTGAAGCTTTCTTT. Its translation: CASSLSWGTYTEAFF.

J is TRBJ2-3 and V is TRBV12-5; TRBD2 matches 8 bases. Germline-derived CDR1 and CDR2 are LGHNT and FRNRAP. This CDR3 has 16 residues. Trimming at V came to 0 bases and at J to 6 bases, leaving 8 bases not matched to a gene. The CDR3: CASGLVTSGSLDTQYF. In DNA form, the CDR3 reads TGTGCTAGTGGTTTGGTTACCAGCGGGAGTCTGGATACGCAGTATTTT.